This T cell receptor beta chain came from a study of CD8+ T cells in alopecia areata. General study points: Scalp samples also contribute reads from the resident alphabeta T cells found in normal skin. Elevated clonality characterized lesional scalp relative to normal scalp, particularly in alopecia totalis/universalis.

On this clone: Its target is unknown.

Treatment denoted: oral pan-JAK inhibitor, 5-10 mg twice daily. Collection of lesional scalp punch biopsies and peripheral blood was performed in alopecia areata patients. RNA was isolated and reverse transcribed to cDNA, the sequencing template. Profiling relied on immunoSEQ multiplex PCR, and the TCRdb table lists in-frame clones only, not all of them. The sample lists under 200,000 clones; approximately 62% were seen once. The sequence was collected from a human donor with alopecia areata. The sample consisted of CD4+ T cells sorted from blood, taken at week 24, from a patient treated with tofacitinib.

The CDR3 region is CASSLQGVDIQYF. The CDR3 nucleotides are TGTGCCAGCAGCTTGCAGGGTGTAGACATTCAGTACTTC. V and J are TRBV5-6 and TRBJ2-4, with D perhaps TRBD1 (5 bases). The CDR3 totals 13 residues. V was pared by 1 base and J by 8 bases, with 10 bases between. CDR1 and CDR2 (germline): SGHDT, YYEEEE.